This T cell receptor (beta chain) is drawn from a study of shared clonotypes between healthy human individuals. Method: immunoSEQ multiplex PCR; TCRdb's copy keeps in-frame clones and lacks some. The sample has about 2 million clones, approximately 94% seen once. Terminally differentiated effector memory CD45RA+ cells were excluded from the naive CD8 cells, which were CD45RO-negative and positively selected for CCR7. Study-wide results and caveats: Larger richness was generally estimated for naive than memory subsets. Rarefaction analysis demonstrated incomplete sorted-subset sequencing notwithstanding large depth.

V dropped 1 base and J dropped 7 bases, with 13 bases sitting between them. The CDR3 covers 14 residues. CDR1 is PRHDT, CDR2 FYEKMQ, per germline (reference sequence). Note on this clone: Its antigen remains unidentified.

The TCR was taken from a man between 18 and 29 years old in good health. The rearrangement joins TRBV13 to TRBJ1-2; no firm D call. The sample was naive CD8+ T cells sorted from blood. The CDR3 here is CASSLAPGRVGYTF. The CDR3 DNA sequence: TGTGCCAGCAGCTTAGCCCCAGGTCGAGTTGGCTACACCTTC.